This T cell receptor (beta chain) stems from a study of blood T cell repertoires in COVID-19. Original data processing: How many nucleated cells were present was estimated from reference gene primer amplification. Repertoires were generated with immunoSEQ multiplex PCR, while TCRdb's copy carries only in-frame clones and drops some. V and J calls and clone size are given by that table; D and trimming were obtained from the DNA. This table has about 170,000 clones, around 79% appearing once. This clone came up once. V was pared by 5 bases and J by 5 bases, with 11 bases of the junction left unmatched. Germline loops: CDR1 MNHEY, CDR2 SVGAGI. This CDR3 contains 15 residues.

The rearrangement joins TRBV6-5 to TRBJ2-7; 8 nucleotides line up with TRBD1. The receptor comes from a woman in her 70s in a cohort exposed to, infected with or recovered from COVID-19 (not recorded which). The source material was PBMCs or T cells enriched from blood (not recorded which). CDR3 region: CASSTYRTGTNEQYF. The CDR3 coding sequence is TGTGCCAGCAGTACGTATCGGACAGGGACGAACGAGCAGTACTTC.